The 24 T cell receptor beta chains below come from one sample, sequenced in a study of shared clonotypes between healthy human individuals. Naive-designated CD8 cells lacked CD45RO, were positively enriched for CCR7, and omitted terminally differentiated effector memory CD45RA+ cells. Assay used: immunoSEQ multiplex PCR; TCRdb lists only in-frame clones, some missing. The sample holds roughly 850,000 clones, 90% to 98% seen once. The sample consisted of naive CD8+ T cells sorted from blood. The receptors shown here come from a young man in good health.

This chain connects TRBV7-9 to TRBJ2-5; D assignment may be TRBD1 or TRBD2 (7 bases each). Germline loops: CDR1 SEHNR, CDR2 FQNEAQ (reference sequence). The length of the CDR3 is 17 residues. Trimming cost V 2 bases and J 1 base, with 17 bases left between them. CDR3 coding DNA: TGTGCCAGCAGCTTAACAGGGGAGGGATGGCCCCAAGAGACCCAGTACTTC. Translating it yields CASSLTGEGWPQETQYF. Using reference TRBV7-9 and TRBJ2-5 for the parts outside the CDR3, the full variable domain is DTGVSQNPRHKITKRGQNVTFRCDPISEHNRLYWYRQTLGQGPEFLTYFQNEAQLEKSRLLSDRFSAERPKGSFSTLEIQRTEQGDSAMYLCASSLTGEGWPQETQYFGPGTRLLVL.

The rearrangement uses TRBV28 and TRBJ2-2; no definite D call. V was pared by 3 bases and J by 0 bases, with 5 bases between. The CDR3 is 14 residues long. The germline CDR1 and CDR2 sequences are MDHEN and SYDVKM. CDR3 in DNA: TGTGCCAGCAGTTTCCGTACGAACACCGGGGAGCTGTTTTTT. Its translation is CASSFRTNTGELFF.

CDR3 nucleotide sequence: TGTGCCAGCAGTTTACCCGACAGTCCAGCCTACGAGCAGTACTTC. It encodes CASSLPDSPAYEQYF. This chain uses TRBV28 with TRBJ2-7; the D gene is possibly TRBD1 (5 bases). Per the germline V gene, CDR1 is MDHEN and CDR2 is SYDVKM. The CDR3 contains 15 residues. Trimming took 2 bases from V and 2 from J, leaving 13 bases between them.

This clone was seen once. The chain couples TRBV11-2 to TRBJ1-1; 11 nucleotides agree with TRBD1. Germline CDR1 is SGHAT and CDR2 is FQNNGV. V dropped 5 bases and J dropped 6; count of bases not matched to a gene: 5. The CDR3 has 14 residues. CDR3: CASSTWTGGSEAFF. For the CDR3, the DNA is TGTGCCAGCAGCACCTGGACAGGGGGCTCTGAAGCTTTCTTT.

The chain combines TRBV2 with TRBJ2-5; perhaps TRBD2 as D (7 bases). CDR1 is SNHLY, CDR2 FYNNEI, per germline. Trimming took off 3 bases at V and 1 base at J, with 15 bases between the two ends. The CDR3 has 16 amino acids. The CDR3 region is CASSDGWGGPQETQYF. The CDR3 DNA reads TGTGCCAGCAGTGACGGATGGGGGGGCCCCCAAGAGACCCAGTACTTC.

The rearrangement joins TRBV6-1 to TRBJ2-1; 10 bases are shared with TRBD1. This CDR3 has 14 amino acids. Germline V gene sequence: CDR1 MNHNS, CDR2 SASEGT. The V and J ends lost 4 bases and 7 bases, in that order; junction bases with no gene match: 4. This CDR3 is CASSVRTGGNEQFF. CDR3 coding DNA: TGTGCCAGCAGTGTGCGGACAGGGGGAAATGAGCAGTTCTTC.

This chain uses TRBV15 with TRBJ2-2; 7 positions agree with TRBD2. CDR3 length: 15 residues. Losses at the gene ends were 2 bases for V and 4 bases for J; bases not matched to a gene: 4. Germline V CDR1 and CDR2: LNHNV, YYDKDF (reference sequence). CDR3 bases: TGTGCCACCAGCAGATTAGCGGGCAGCACCGGGGAGCTGTTTTTT. This translates into CATSRLAGSTGELFF.

As to this clone: Other DNA variants within this sample encode the same CDR3. The chain recombines TRBV30 with TRBJ2-2; D not certain. Germline V gives CDR1 GTSNPN, CDR2 SVGIG (reference sequence). Trimming left V 0 bases short and J 4 bases short, with 6 bases between. The CDR3 contains 13 residues. In DNA form, the CDR3 reads TGTGCCTGGAGTGTTTTGGGCACCGGGGAGCTGTTTTTT. Its translation: CAWSVLGTGELFF.

V usage is TRBV14 and J usage is TRBJ1-1; the D gene is possibly TRBD1 (6 bases). V lost 2 bases and J lost 1, with 11 bases in between. The CDR3 totals 15 residues. CDR1 and CDR2 from the germline V gene are SGHDN and FVKESK. The chain's CDR3 is CASSQTGLPNTEAFF. CDR3 bases: TGTGCCAGCAGCCAAACAGGGTTGCCGAACACTGAAGCTTTCTTT.

The rearrangement joins TRBV13 to TRBJ1-5; D not certain. Trimming cost V 0 bases and J 4 bases, with 7 bases left between them. This CDR3 has 14 residues. Germline-derived CDR1 and CDR2 are PRHDT and FYEKMQ (reference sequence). CDR3: CASSLGGLNQPQHF. The CDR3, as DNA: TGTGCCAGCAGCTTAGGAGGGCTTAATCAGCCCCAGCATTTT.

J is TRBJ2-2 and V is TRBV27; no firm D call. Germline CDR1 and CDR2: MNHEY and SMNVEV (reference sequence). Deletions cut 5 bases from V and 4 bases from J, with 5 bases between. The CDR3 extends over 12 amino acids. The CDR3 coding sequence is TGTGCCAGCAGTCATCCCACCGGGGAGCTGTTTTTT. Encoded protein: CASSHPTGELFF.

V usage is TRBV6-5 and J usage is TRBJ1-2; D is unresolved. The CDR3 spans 11 residues. The germline V gene encodes CDR1 MNHEY and CDR2 SVGAGI. Trimming took 1 base from V and 7 from J, leaving 4 bases between them. The CDR3, as DNA: TGTGCCAGCAGTTACTTGGGTGGCTACACCTTC. Its protein product is CASSYLGGYTF.

This chain connects TRBV7-9 to TRBJ1-5; 9 bases are shared with TRBD1. V was clipped by 1 base and J by 2 bases; unmatched bases: 6. The CDR3 has 17 residues. Germline lookup yields CDR1 SEHNR and CDR2 FQNEAQ (reference sequence). CDR3 in DNA: TGTGCCAGCAGCTTAGACTCCACAGGGGGCGGCAATCAGCCCCAGCATTTT. Its protein is CASSLDSTGGGNQPQHF.

The J gene is TRBJ2-2, the V gene TRBV15, with D maybe TRBD2 (6 bases). CDR1 is LNHNV, CDR2 YYDKDF, per germline (reference sequence). The CDR3 has 16 amino acids. Trimming pared 5 bases from V and 0 bases from J, leaving 13 bases between. The DNA for the CDR3 is TGTGCCACCAGCGATTACGGGGGAGCGAACACCGGGGAGCTGTTTTTT. It translates to CATSDYGGANTGELFF.

This clone was seen a single time. This rearrangement joins TRBV10-3 to TRBJ2-1, with a weak D call TRBD2 (6 bases). The CDR3 extends over 16 amino acids. CDR1 is ENHRY, CDR2 SYGVKD, per germline. V shed 1 base and J shed 6 bases, with 16 bases lying between them. The CDR3: CAISELKRVLTNEQFF. The CDR3 DNA follows: TGTGCCATCAGTGAGTTAAAGCGGGTACTGACCAATGAGCAGTTCTTC.

The chain has TRBV7-8 and TRBJ2-1; 8 nucleotides agree with TRBD2. The V segment lost 1 base and the J segment 5 bases; nucleotides outside the gene matches: 7. CDR1 is SGHVS, CDR2 FQNEAQ, per germline. This CDR3 is 16 amino acids long. This CDR3 reads CASSLGLAGYNNEQFF. In nucleotides, the CDR3 is TGTGCCAGCAGCTTAGGCCTAGCGGGCTACAACAATGAGCAGTTCTTC.

The V gene is TRBV27, the J gene TRBJ2-3; 7 nucleotides line up with TRBD2. The J segment lost 1 base and the V segment lost 2 bases, leaving 0 bases of the junction unmatched. Germline CDR1 reads MNHEY; CDR2 reads SMNVEV (reference sequence). The CDR3 runs to 14 residues. CDR3 loop: CASSLAGGTDTQYF. In DNA form, the CDR3 reads TGTGCCAGCAGTTTAGCGGGGGGCACAGATACGCAGTATTTT.

This chain uses TRBV14 with TRBJ2-3; 8 nucleotides line up with TRBD2. Germline V gives CDR1 SGHDN, CDR2 FVKESK. CDR3 size: 14 residues. The V segment lost 1 base and the J segment 6 bases; nucleotides outside the gene matches: 3. The CDR3 region has the DNA TGTGCCAGCAGCCAAGCGGGAGGGCCGGATACGCAGTATTTT. Amino acid sequence: CASSQAGGPDTQYF. Using reference TRBV14 and TRBJ2-3 for the parts outside the CDR3, the full variable domain is EAGVTQFPSHSVIEKGQTVTLRCDPISGHDNLYWYRRVMGKEIKFLLHFVKESKQDESGMPNNRFLAERTGGTYSTLKVQPAELEDSGVYFCASSQAGGPDTQYFGPGTRLTVL.

The chain employs TRBV27 and TRBJ1-5; weak D call: TRBD1 (6 bases). Germline V CDR1 and CDR2: MNHEY, SMNVEV (reference sequence). V lost 1 base, J lost 6 bases, and 13 bases lay in between. This CDR3 spans 15 amino acids. The CDR3 bases are TGTGCCAGCAGTTTATGGCCCGGGGGCGGTCAGCCCCAGCATTTT. Its translation is CASSLWPGGGQPQHF.

The chain employs TRBV29-1 and TRBJ2-7; no clear D. Germline V gene lookup returns CDR1 SQVTM and CDR2 ANQGSEA. The CDR3 is made up of 14 amino acids. Trimming took off 4 bases at V and 3 bases at J, with 16 bases between the two ends. The CDR3 DNA is TGCAGCGTTGTCCCCCCAACAGAAAACTACGAGCAGTACTTC. This codes for CSVVPPTENYEQYF.

The V and J genes are TRBV14 and TRBJ2-7; 9 bases agree with TRBD2. After removal of 6 bases from V and 3 bases from J, the junction contained 3 bases not matched to a gene. CDR3 length: 13 amino acids. Looked up from germline, CDR1 is SGHDN and CDR2 is FVKESK. CDR3 region: CASRASGNYEQYF. CDR3 in DNA: TGTGCCAGCAGGGCTAGCGGGAACTACGAGCAGTACTTC. Drawing the rest from reference TRBV14 and TRBJ2-7, the complete variable domain is EAGVTQFPSHSVIEKGQTVTLRCDPISGHDNLYWYRRVMGKEIKFLLHFVKESKQDESGMPNNRFLAERTGGTYSTLKVQPAELEDSGVYFCASRASGNYEQYFGPGTRLTVT.

The chain joins TRBV29-1 to TRBJ2-1, with 8 bases lining up with TRBD2. Per germline, CDR1 SQVTM and CDR2 ANQGSEA. The CDR3 is made up of 17 amino acids. V lost 5 bases to trimming and J lost 1 base; unmatched junction nucleotides: 13. CDR3 loop: CSVRGLASTRSYNEQFF. In DNA form, the CDR3 reads TGCAGCGTTCGTGGACTAGCCTCAACCCGATCCTACAATGAGCAGTTCTTC.

V gene TRBV4-1 combines with J gene TRBJ2-7, with TRBD2 matching 7 bases. The CDR3 runs to 15 residues. Looked up from germline, CDR1 is MGHRA and CDR2 is YSYEKL. Unmatched junction bases numbered 6, after V lost 0 bases and J lost 4 bases. This CDR3 is CASSQDPAGSYEQYF. In DNA, the CDR3 is TGCGCCAGCAGCCAAGATCCAGCGGGATCATACGAGCAGTACTTC.

The rearrangement links TRBV10-2 to TRBJ2-7; 7 nucleotides match TRBD2. Germline loops: CDR1 WSHSY, CDR2 SAAADI. This CDR3 has 12 amino acids. The trim removed 7 bases at V and 2 bases at J, leaving 2 bases unmatched. The CDR3 sequence is CASISGPYEQYF. CDR3 bases: TGCGCCAGCATTAGCGGGCCCTACGAGCAGTACTTC.